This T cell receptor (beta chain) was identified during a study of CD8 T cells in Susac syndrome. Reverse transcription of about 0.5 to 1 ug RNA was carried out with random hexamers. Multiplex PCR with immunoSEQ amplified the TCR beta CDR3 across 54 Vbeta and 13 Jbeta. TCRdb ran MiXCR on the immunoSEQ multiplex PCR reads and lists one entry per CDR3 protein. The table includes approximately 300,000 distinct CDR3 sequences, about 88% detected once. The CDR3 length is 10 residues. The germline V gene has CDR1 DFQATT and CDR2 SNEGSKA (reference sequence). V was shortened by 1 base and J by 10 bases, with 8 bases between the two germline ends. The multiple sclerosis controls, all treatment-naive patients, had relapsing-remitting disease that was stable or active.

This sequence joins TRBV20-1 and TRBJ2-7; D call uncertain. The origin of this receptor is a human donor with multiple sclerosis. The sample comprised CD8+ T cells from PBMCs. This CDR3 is CSARGGTQYF. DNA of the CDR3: TGCAGTGCTAGAGGGGGTACCCAGTACTTC.